This TCR beta chain is from a study of T cell repertoires in cytomegalovirus infection. TCRdb independently ran MiXCR on the reads; one entry per CDR3 protein. Among 100,000 to 150,000 distinct CDR3 sequences listed, approximately 8.8% were seen once. In its sample, this clonotype was seen many times. The TCR originated in a human donor in good health (CMV status not recorded). Some clones in this sample may be carry-over from other donors' samples. The sequenced sample was PBMCs.

The CDR3 reads CASSSVTGSYRNTEAFF. The DNA for the CDR3 is TGTGCCAGCAGTTCAGTGACCGGGAGTTATCGGAACACTGAAGCTTTCTTT. V and J are TRBV28 and TRBJ1-1, with D unresolved. The CDR3 totals 17 residues. Germline CDR1 reads MDHEN; CDR2 reads SYDVKM. The germline V and J ends were trimmed by 4 bases and 1 base, with 19 bases remaining between them.